Each of the 27 T cell receptor beta chains below was sequenced from the same sample in a study of blood T cell repertoires in COVID-19 (dated by TCRdb to the early 2020s). Library generation was performed with the immunoSEQ multiplex PCR assay. TCRdb took this table from immuneACCESS and kept in-frame rearrangements with V and J called. Such tables lack part of the clones; where checked against another copy, unresolved V genes explain under half of the gap, and the rest is unexplained. Present in this sample are around 200,000 clones, more than 70% of which were seen just once. The top ten clones comprise under 3.5% of the sample. The sample taken for sequencing was peripheral blood. These TCRs come from a man aged 50 to 60 with active or convalescent COVID-19.

V is TRBV7-3 and J is TRBJ2-3; 7 bases are shared with TRBD1. V trimming: 5 bases; J trimming: 0 bases; junction bases outside the gene matches: 8. There are 16 residues in the CDR3. CDR1 and CDR2 from the germline V gene are SGHTA and FQGTGA. For the CDR3, the DNA is TGTGCCAGCAGCCCTGGACAGGCGTATAGCACAGATACGCAGTATTTT. Its protein is CASSPGQAYSTDTQYF.

The CDR3 is CASSPVGPPGNEQFF. The CDR3 coding sequence is TGTGCCAGCAGCCCGGTCGGGCCCCCGGGGAATGAGCAGTTCTTC. This chain uses TRBV7-3 with TRBJ2-1, with D perhaps matching TRBD2 (5 bases). Germline V gives CDR1 SGHTA, CDR2 FQGTGA. V lost 5 bases, J lost 7 bases, and 18 bases lay in between. This CDR3 is 15 amino acids long.

This rearrangement joins TRBV5-1 to TRBJ1-2; TRBD1 aligns across 10 bases. V gave up 3 bases and J gave up 3 bases; unmatched junction bases: 14. The CDR3 sequence is 18 residues long. Germline V lookup: CDR1 SGHRS, CDR2 YFSETQ. This chain's CDR3 is CASSSPGQGYSGDYGYTF. For the CDR3, the DNA is TGCGCCAGCAGCTCACCGGGACAGGGGTATAGCGGAGACTATGGCTACACCTTC. The variable domain in full, with the rest retrieved from reference TRBV5-1 and TRBJ1-2, is KAGVTQTPRYLIKTRGQQVTLSCSPISGHRSVSWYQQTPGQGLQFLFEYFSETQRNKGNFPGRFSGRQFSNSRSEMNVSTLELGDSALYLCASSSPGQGYSGDYGYTFGSGTRLTVV.

This clone was observed a handful of times. This rearrangement joins TRBV9 to TRBJ1-1, with unresolved D. Germline CDR1 is SGDLS and CDR2 is YYNGEE. Between the trimmed V and J ends, which lost 5 bases and 4 bases, there was a span of 15 bases. The CDR3 runs to 14 residues. CDR3 sequence: CASSQTLRSTEAFF. The CDR3, as DNA: TGTGCCAGCAGTCAGACCCTAAGGAGCACTGAAGCTTTCTTT.

This rearrangement joins TRBV2 to TRBJ2-7, with 9 bases aligning to TRBD1. The CDR3 is 15 residues long. Germline CDR1 reads SNHLY; CDR2 reads FYNNEI. Trimming at V came to 6 bases and at J to 7 bases, leaving 13 bases not matched to a gene. The CDR3 nucleotides are TGTGCCAGCAGACGACGGGAACAGGGGGCCGGGGAGCAGTACTTC. Encoded protein: CASRRREQGAGEQYF.

The J gene is TRBJ2-3, the V gene TRBV20-1, with 9 bases identical to TRBD2. In germline, CDR1 is DFQATT, CDR2 SNEGSKA (reference sequence). Unmatched junction bases numbered 3, after V lost 3 bases and J lost 2 bases. This CDR3 spans 14 amino acids. DNA of the CDR3: TGCAGTGCTAGTTTAGCGGGGGACACAGATACGCAGTATTTT. Its translation: CSASLAGDTDTQYF.

This clone occurred once. CDR3 bases: TGCGCCAGCAGCTTGGGACAGGGAAGCCTCGATTACAATGAGCAGTTCTTC. Translated: CASSLGQGSLDYNEQFF. This chain connects TRBV5-1 to TRBJ2-1, with 7 nucleotides matching TRBD1. The trim removed 0 bases at V and 4 bases at J, leaving 10 bases unmatched. The CDR3 contains 17 residues. Germline CDR1 is SGHRS and CDR2 is YFSETQ.

This clone was counted between two and nine times. V and J are TRBV7-9 and TRBJ1-4; 8 bases agree with TRBD1. Losses at the gene ends were 5 bases for V and 3 bases for J; bases not matched to a gene: 5. Per germline, CDR1 SEHNR and CDR2 FQNEAQ (reference sequence). The CDR3 contains 15 residues. The CDR3 sequence is CASSRSGGPNEKLFF. CDR3 coding DNA: TGTGCCAGCAGCCGTTCAGGGGGCCCTAATGAAAAACTGTTTTTT.

This chain connects TRBV14 to TRBJ1-1; D not certain. V was pared by 0 bases and J by 5 bases, with 10 bases between. Per germline, CDR1 SGHDN and CDR2 FVKESK. The CDR3 is 14 amino acids. In DNA form, the CDR3 reads TGTGCCAGCAGCCAAGATCCGGGTGGGACTGAAGCTTTCTTT. It translates to CASSQDPGGTEAFF.

The gene calls are TRBV5-1 and TRBJ1-6; no clear D gene. V was pared by 2 bases and J by 16 bases, with 19 bases between. This CDR3 is built from 14 residues. CDR1 is SGHRS and CDR2 is YFSETQ in the germline V gene. As DNA, the CDR3 is TGCGCCAGCAGCTTCGGGGAACCCAATTCTGCGCTCCACTTT. It encodes CASSFGEPNSALHF.

The chain combines TRBV4-1 with TRBJ1-2, with 10 bases fitting TRBD1. V gave up 1 base and J gave up 4 bases; unmatched junction bases: 3. Germline V gene sequence: CDR1 MGHRA, CDR2 YSYEKL. This CDR3 region has 15 residues. CDR3 loop: CASSQGTGGGYGYTF. Here the CDR3 DNA reads TGCGCCAGCAGCCAAGGGACAGGGGGGGGCTATGGCTACACCTTC.

The rearrangement links TRBV7-8 to TRBJ1-3; D may be TRBD1 (5 bases). Trimming shortened V by 2 bases and J by 0 bases, and 14 bases separated the two germline ends. The CDR3 runs to 17 residues. Germline V lookup: CDR1 SGHVS, CDR2 FQNEAQ. DNA for the CDR3: TGTGCCAGCAGCTTAACAGGACCTACTGCCTCTGGAAACACCATATATTTT. This codes for CASSLTGPTASGNTIYF.

V usage is TRBV5-8 and J usage is TRBJ1-1; TRBD1 is a possible D gene (5 bases). In germline, CDR1 is SGHTS, CDR2 YDEGEE. The CDR3 sequence is 12 residues long. The CDR3 reads CTFYPQGTEAFF. The CDR3 region has the DNA TGTACCTTTTACCCCCAGGGCACTGAAGCTTTCTTT.

This clone is a singleton in its sample. V is TRBV6-2 or TRBV6-3 and J is TRBJ1-1; D may be TRBD1 (6 bases). This CDR3 region has 15 residues. The ends were cut back, 2 bases at V and 5 bases at J, with 15 bases in the middle. Germline values: CDR1 MNHEY, CDR2 SVGEGT. The CDR3 loop reads CASSYISRGETEAFF. The CDR3 DNA reads as TGTGCCAGCAGTTACATTAGCAGGGGAGAGACTGAAGCTTTCTTT.

The gene calls are TRBV5-1 and TRBJ2-7, with unresolved D. The length of the CDR3 is 14 residues. Trimming removed 4 bases at V and 2 bases at J, with 13 bases between. Per the germline V gene, CDR1 is SGHRS and CDR2 is YFSETQ. CDR3 nucleotide sequence: TGCGCCAGCAGCCCCCTTACCAGTACCTACGAGCAGTACTTC. As protein: CASSPLTSTYEQYF.

This chain connects TRBV30 to TRBJ2-5; the match to TRBD2 covers 7 bases. V gave up 5 bases and J gave up 0 bases; unmatched junction bases: 3. CDR3 length: 13 residues. Per germline, CDR1 GTSNPN and CDR2 SVGIG (reference sequence). For the CDR3, the DNA is TGTGCCTGGGGGCGGGGGAACCAAGAGACCCAGTACTTC. Encoded protein: CAWGRGNQETQYF.

This sequence joins TRBV5-1 and TRBJ1-2; TRBD1 is a possible D gene (6 bases). Between the trimmed V and J ends, which lost 1 base and 5 bases, there was a span of 15 bases. CDR1 SGHRS and CDR2 YFSETQ come from the germline V gene. The CDR3 sequence is 15 residues long. The CDR3, as DNA: TGCGCCAGCAGCTTGTTGGGCAGGGGTGGATATGGCTACACCTTC. It yields the protein CASSLLGRGGYGYTF.

The chain carries TRBV7-8 and TRBJ1-4, with D possibly being TRBD1 (6 bases). The V gene's germline CDR1 is SGHVS and CDR2 FQNEAQ. The CDR3 consists of 16 residues. Between the trimmed V and J ends, which lost 5 bases and 7 bases, there was a span of 20 bases. CDR3 sequence: CASSVRYRENGEKLFF. In DNA, the CDR3 is TGTGCCAGCAGCGTACGATACAGGGAGAATGGTGAAAAACTGTTTTTT.

J is TRBJ1-5 and V is TRBV4-1, with unresolved D. CDR3 length: 16 amino acids. V gave up 1 base and J gave up 2 bases, with 12 bases separating them. Looked up from germline, CDR1 is MGHRA and CDR2 is YSYEKL. CDR3 amino acids: CASSQGPLRGNQPQHF. In DNA, the CDR3 is TGCGCCAGCAGCCAAGGTCCCCTCCGAGGCAATCAGCCCCAGCATTTT.

The chain joins TRBV5-1 to TRBJ1-1; 8 nucleotides agree with TRBD1. CDR3 size: 15 residues. V was pared by 1 base and J by 6 bases, with 8 bases of the junction left unmatched. Germline loops: CDR1 SGHRS, CDR2 YFSETQ. In DNA, the CDR3 is TGCGCCAGCAGCTTGTACAGGGGGAGTGGCTCTGAAGCTTTCTTT. Translation: CASSLYRGSGSEAFF.

The chain carries TRBV30 and TRBJ2-7, with D tentatively TRBD2 (5 bases). Germline V gene data show CDR1 as GTSNPN and CDR2 as SVGIG (reference sequence). This CDR3 comprises 16 residues. V dropped 0 bases and J dropped 2 bases, with 17 bases sitting between them. The CDR3 DNA is TGTGCCTGGAGTGTAGGTCTGGGAGTGAGGCCCTACGAGCAGTACTTC. Translated, it gives CAWSVGLGVRPYEQYF.

This clone came up once. The J gene is TRBJ1-1, the V gene TRBV6-5, with TRBD1 matching 7 bases. CDR3 length equals 14 residues. V was clipped by 4 bases and J by 3 bases; unmatched bases: 5. CDR1 and CDR2 from the germline V gene are MNHEY and SVGAGI. Here the CDR3 DNA reads TGTGCCAGCAGTTTCCGACAGGGTTACACTGAAGCTTTCTTT. It is translated as CASSFRQGYTEAFF.

This clone was observed a few times. The chain couples TRBV6-5 to TRBJ1-1; D call uncertain. The CDR3 is 15 residues long. V shed 0 bases and J shed 2 bases, with 10 bases lying between them. Germline V gene sequence: CDR1 MNHEY, CDR2 SVGAGI. The CDR3 sequence is CASSYSAGLNTEAFF. The CDR3 DNA sequence: TGTGCCAGCAGTTACTCAGCAGGACTAAACACTGAAGCTTTCTTT.

J is TRBJ1-5 and V is TRBV24-1; D gene uncertain. The CDR3 extends over 13 amino acids. V lost 2 bases, J lost 5 bases, and 6 bases lay in between. The germline V gene encodes CDR1 KGHDR and CDR2 SFDVKD. CDR3 sequence: CATSDSPDQPQHF. In nucleotides, the CDR3 is TGTGCCACCAGTGATTCGCCGGATCAGCCCCAGCATTTT.

The V call is TRBV7-3, the J call TRBJ1-4, with D perhaps TRBD1 (5 bases). Germline V gives CDR1 SGHTA, CDR2 FQGTGA. V lost 1 base and J lost 2, with 8 bases in between. The CDR3 has 15 residues. The CDR3 DNA reads TGTGCCAGCAGCTTAATGGGGGGTACTAATGAAAAACTGTTTTTT. This translates into CASSLMGGTNEKLFF.

The rearrangement links TRBV3-1 (or the pseudogene TRBV3-2) to TRBJ2-1; D not certain. This CDR3 has 12 residues. Trimming stripped 1 base from V and 7 bases from J, with 5 bases between. The germline gives CDR1 LGHDT, CDR2 YNNKEL (reference sequence). The CDR3 DNA sequence: TGTGCCAGCAGCCAAGCCCAGAATGAGCAGTTCTTC. Translation: CASSQAQNEQFF.

For this clone: An end of the junction does not agree with germline; a read error may underlie this. This rearrangement joins TRBV5-4 to TRBJ2-7; TRBD2 agrees at 10 bases. This CDR3 spans 15 amino acids. Germline CDR1 and CDR2: SGHNT and YYREEE (reference sequence). Here the CDR3 reads CASSYSSGRAYEQYF. CDR3 in DNA: TGTGCCAGCAGCTACTCGAGCGGGAGGGCCTATGAGCAGTACTTC. Drawing the rest from reference TRBV5-4 and TRBJ2-7, the complete variable domain is ETGVTQSPTHLIKTRGQQVTLRCSSQSGHNTVSWYQQALGQGPQFIFQYYREEENGRGNFPPRFSGLQFPNYSSELNVNALELDDSALYLCASSYSSGRAYEQYFGPGTRLTVT.